Listed below are T cell receptor beta chains from one sample, sequenced in a study of vaccination and CD4 T cells after COVID-19. One entry per CDR3 protein results from TCRdb running MiXCR on the PCR reads. The sample carries just over 20,000 distinct CDR3 sequences, 60% to 75% recorded once. No antigen has been identified for these receptors. Sequences were obtained from CD4+ T cells from blood, cultured in vitro. Every receptor here comes from a human donor who had recovered from COVID-19. The CDR3 runs from the conserved cysteine through the conserved F or W. D genes are given only for firm matches. The size field is filled for only some rows; it gives once, few, many or a size class.

clone size | CDR3 length | D gene | J gene | V gene | CDR3 protein | CDR3 DNA
NA | 15 | TRBD2 | TRBJ2-7 | TRBV7-9 | CASSSGLAGFYEQYF | TGTGCCAGCAGCTCGGGACTAGCGGGTTTTTACGAGCAGTACTTC
NA | 13 | NA | TRBJ2-5 | TRBV7-2 | CASSRTAQETQYF | TGTGCCAGCAGCCGGACAGCTCAAGAGACCCAGTACTTC
few | 14 | NA | TRBJ1-5 | TRBV24-1 | CATSAGRVNQPQHF | TGTGCCACCAGTGCCGGGCGGGTAAATCAGCCCCAGCATTTT
NA | 15 | NA | TRBJ1-2 | TRBV15 | CATSSEYRVSYGYTF | TGTGCCACCAGCAGTGAATACAGGGTGAGCTATGGCTACACCTTC
NA | 13 | TRBD2 | TRBJ2-7 | TRBV20-1 | CSLGGTSGYEQYF | TGCAGCTTGGGAGGGACTAGCGGCTACGAGCAGTACTTC
NA | 17 | NA | TRBJ1-6 | TRBV6-5 | CASSYSFLGSYNSPLHF | TGTGCCAGCAGTTACTCGTTTCTGGGCTCCTATAATTCACCCCTCCACTTT
NA | 14 | NA | TRBJ1-6 | TRBV7-3 | CASSSGTNNSPLHF | TGTGCCAGCAGCTCCGGGACAAATAATTCACCCCTCCACTTT
NA | 15 | TRBD1 | TRBJ1-1 | TRBV7-2 | CASSGRDRVSTEAFF | TGTGCCAGCAGCGGACGGGACAGGGTAAGCACTGAAGCTTTCTTT
NA | 14 | TRBD1 | TRBJ1-2 | TRBV6-5 | CASSYIRQGHGYTF | TGTGCCAGCAGTTACATTCGACAGGGCCATGGCTACACCTTC
NA | 16 | TRBD2 | TRBJ2-5 | TRBV19 | CASSNLGSGGQETQYF | TGTGCCAGTAGTAACCTGGGGAGCGGGGGCCAAGAGACCCAGTACTTC
NA | 14 | NA | TRBJ1-1 | TRBV2 | CASSDWLLGAEAFF | TGTGCCAGCAGTGATTGGCTTCTGGGGGCTGAAGCTTTCTTT
NA | 11 | NA | TRBJ1-1 | TRBV20-1 | CSASRNTEAFF | TGCAGTGCTTCACGGAACACTGAAGCTTTCTTT
NA | 15 | NA | TRBJ1-6 | TRBV30 | CASQGGALPNSPLHF | TGTGCCTCCCAGGGAGGGGCGCTTCCCAATTCACCCCTCCACTTT
once | 13 | NA | TRBJ2-2 | TRBV28 | CASSIIGSGELFF | TGTGCCAGCAGTATAATAGGGTCCGGGGAGCTGTTTTTT
NA | 13 | NA | TRBJ1-5 | TRBV10-3 | CAISEAGHQPQHF | TGTGCCATCAGTGAGGCAGGGCATCAGCCCCAGCATTTT
NA | 15 | NA | TRBJ1-2 | TRBV6-1 | CASSEVGRQTEGYTF | TGTGCCAGCAGTGAAGTAGGGAGGCAAACGGAGGGCTACACCTTC
few | 16 | NA | TRBJ1-5 | TRBV20-1 | CSARFNLAGLSQPQHF | TGCAGTGCTAGGTTTAATTTGGCAGGGTTGAGTCAGCCCCAGCATTTT
NA | 16 | TRBD1 | TRBJ2-3 | TRBV19 | CASSPATGKGTDTQYF | TGTGCCAGTAGTCCGGCGACAGGGAAGGGGACAGATACGCAGTATTTT
few | 16 | NA | TRBJ1-1 | TRBV7-6 | CASSSRGTVGNTEAFF | TGTGCCAGCAGCTCACGAGGGACGGTTGGGAACACTGAAGCTTTCTTT
NA | 15 | NA | TRBJ2-7 | TRBV18 | CASSPERLGAGEQYF | TGTGCCAGCTCACCAGAGCGACTCGGGGCGGGGGAGCAGTACTTC
NA | 13 | NA | TRBJ2-3 | TRBV19 | CASSRPGTDTQYF | TGTGCCAGTAGTCGCCCCGGCACAGATACGCAGTATTTT
NA | 17 | NA | TRBJ2-1 | TRBV6-5 | CASSYSPLATSYNEQFF | TGTGCCAGCAGTTACTCCCCTCTAGCGACCTCCTACAATGAGCAGTTCTTC
NA | 16 | NA | TRBJ1-3 | TRBV7-8 | CASSSYSGLSGNTIYF | TGTGCCAGCAGCTCCTACAGCGGCCTCTCTGGAAACACCATATATTTT
NA | 13 | NA | TRBJ2-3 | TRBV6-4 | CASSDEGSDTQYF | TGTGCCAGCAGTGATGAAGGCTCCGATACGCAGTATTTT
NA | 17 | NA | TRBJ2-3 | TRBV24-1 | CATSDTPSGFGTDTQYF | TGTGCCACCAGTGATACCCCCTCAGGGTTTGGCACAGATACGCAGTATTTT
once | 14 | NA | TRBJ2-3 | TRBV21-1 | CASAPGQGIDTQYF | TGTGCCAGTGCTCCGGGACAGGGGATAGATACGCAGTATTTT
NA | 13 | NA | TRBJ1-1 | TRBV6-2/TRBV6-3 | CASRTRVNTEAFF | TGTGCCAGCAGAACCCGGGTCAACACTGAAGCTTTCTTT
NA | 16 | NA | TRBJ2-2 | TRBV7-2 | CASSLIQGGGTGELFF | TGTGCCAGCAGCTTGATACAGGGTGGGGGCACCGGGGAGCTGTTTTTT
NA | 16 | NA | TRBJ1-6 | TRBV28 | CASSNAGTTVNSPLHF | TGTGCCAGCAGTAACGCCGGGACGACGGTTAATTCACCCCTCCACTTT
NA | 16 | TRBD2 | TRBJ2-1 | TRBV28 | CASSFSGRASYNEQFF | TGTGCCAGCAGTTTTAGCGGGAGGGCCTCCTACAATGAGCAGTTCTTC
once | 13 | NA | TRBJ1-6 | TRBV30 | CAWSVQGRSPLHF | TGTGCCTGGAGTGTGCAGGGACGTTCACCCCTCCACTTT
NA | 15 | NA | TRBJ1-5 | TRBV19 | CASSRGGDGNQPQHF | TGTGCCAGTAGTCGCGGCGGGGATGGCAATCAGCCCCAGCATTTT
NA | 12 | NA | TRBJ2-7 | TRBV27 | CASSSFREEQYF | TGTGCCAGCAGTTCCTTCAGGGAGGAGCAGTACTTC
NA | 15 | NA | TRBJ1-1 | TRBV7-9 | CASSPIIPGGTEAFF | TGTGCCAGCAGCCCGATTATACCGGGGGGCACTGAAGCTTTCTTT
NA | 15 | TRBD1 | TRBJ2-1 | TRBV11-2 | CASRSAGQVGHEQFF | TGTGCCAGCCGCTCGGCGGGACAGGTCGGTCATGAGCAGTTCTTC
NA | 14 | NA | TRBJ2-2 | TRBV7-2 | CASSWAANTGELFF | TGTGCCAGCAGCTGGGCTGCGAACACCGGGGAGCTGTTTTTT
NA | 14 | NA | TRBJ1-5 | TRBV6-1 | CASRTGTGNQPQHF | TGTGCCAGCCGAACCGGGACCGGCAATCAGCCCCAGCATTTT
few | 12 | NA | TRBJ2-3 | TRBV2 | CASSETTDTQYF | TGTGCCAGCAGTGAGACTACAGATACGCAGTATTTT
NA | 13 | NA | TRBJ2-2 | TRBV7-2 | CASSPLGTGELFF | TGTGCCAGCAGCCCGCTGGGGACCGGGGAGCTGTTTTTT
NA | 13 | TRBD1 | TRBJ1-1 | TRBV27 | CASSPDRGPLSFF | TGTGCCAGCAGCCCAGACAGGGGTCCACTGTCTTTCTTT
NA | 15 | NA | TRBJ2-2 | TRBV15 | CATSFAQGGTGELFF | TGTGCCACCAGCTTCGCGCAGGGCGGAACCGGGGAGCTGTTTTTT
NA | 13 | TRBD1 | TRBJ1-2 | TRBV6-2/TRBV6-3 | CASSYQGAGGYTF | TGTGCCAGCAGTTATCAGGGGGCAGGAGGCTACACCTTC
NA | 13 | NA | TRBJ1-5 | TRBV20-1 | CSAKTGADQPQHF | TGCAGTGCTAAGACAGGCGCCGATCAGCCCCAGCATTTT
NA | 18 | TRBD2 | TRBJ2-4 | TRBV6-1 | CASRRGLAGDWAKNIQYF | TGTGCCAGCAGACGCGGACTAGCGGGAGATTGGGCCAAAAACATTCAGTACTTC
NA | 17 | TRBD1 | TRBJ2-3 | TRBV11-2 | CASSYAAGQGGTDTQYF | TGTGCCAGCAGCTACGCCGCCGGACAGGGCGGCACAGATACGCAGTATTTT
NA | 18 | NA | TRBJ1-2 | TRBV7-8 | CASSLNRGLGGQTYGYTF | TGTGCCAGCAGCTTAAATCGGGGATTGGGGGGGCAGACCTATGGCTACACCTTC
NA | 16 | NA | TRBJ2-7 | TRBV7-9 | CASSPGGSGSRYEQYF | TGTGCCAGCAGCCCAGGGGGGAGCGGGAGTAGATACGAGCAGTACTTC
NA | 12 | NA | TRBJ1-5 | TRBV7-2 | CASSLRGQPQHF | TGTGCCAGCAGCTTAAGGGGTCAGCCCCAGCATTTT
NA | 15 | TRBD2 | TRBJ2-1 | TRBV6-1 | CASSGRAGPREEQFF | TGTGCCAGCAGTGGTCGGGCAGGGCCGCGGGAGGAGCAGTTCTTC
NA | 14 | NA | TRBJ1-1 | TRBV20-1 | CSARGGIYNTEAFF | TGCAGTGCTAGAGGAGGGATCTACAACACTGAAGCTTTCTTT
NA | 14 | TRBD1 | TRBJ2-7 | TRBV28 | CASSSDRGKDEQYF | TGTGCCAGCAGTTCGGACAGGGGAAAAGACGAGCAGTACTTC
NA | 13 | NA | TRBJ2-1 | TRBV6-2/TRBV6-3 | CASKRAAHNEQFF | TGTGCCAGCAAAAGGGCCGCCCACAATGAGCAGTTCTTC
NA | 12 | NA | TRBJ1-5 | TRBV19 | CASSIDVQPQHF | TGTGCCAGTAGTATAGATGTCCAGCCCCAGCATTTT
NA | 13 | NA | TRBJ1-5 | TRBV28 | CASKDGANQPQHF | TGTGCCAGCAAAGACGGAGCGAATCAGCCCCAGCATTTT
few | 17 | TRBD1 | TRBJ1-5 | TRBV12-3/TRBV12-4 | CASSLTRQGGSNQPQHF | TGTGCCAGCAGCCTAACCCGACAGGGGGGTAGCAATCAGCCCCAGCATTTT
NA | 12 | NA | TRBJ1-6 | TRBV7-6 | CASSLANSPLHF | TGTGCCAGCAGCTTAGCCAATTCACCCCTCCACTTT
NA | 15 | TRBD1 | TRBJ2-7 | TRBV6-2/TRBV6-3 | CASSIPGQGFGEQYF | TGTGCCAGCAGTATACCGGGACAGGGGTTCGGTGAGCAGTACTTC
NA | 16 | TRBD2 | TRBJ2-1 | TRBV12-3/TRBV12-4 | CASSLLAGKAYNEQFF | TGTGCCAGCAGTTTGCTAGCGGGAAAAGCCTACAATGAGCAGTTCTTC
NA | 16 | TRBD1 | TRBJ2-3 | TRBV15 | CATSRERDRVTDTQYF | TGTGCCACCAGCAGAGAACGGGACAGGGTCACAGATACGCAGTATTTT